These 32 T cell receptor beta chains were all obtained from the same sample, sequenced in a study of OX40 agonist ivuxolimab in advanced cancers. The data were produced by immunoSEQ multiplex PCR, yet TCRdb's version contains in-frame clones alone and is incomplete. The table shows around 15,000 clones, with approximately 86% occurring only once. The sequencing used CD4+ or CD8+ T cells sorted from blood, collected in a trial of the OX40 agonist ivuxolimab. These receptors were obtained from an adult with an advanced solid tumor such as melanoma, head and neck, liver or kidney cancer.

In its sample, this clone was seen once. CDR3 amino acids: CASREGGRNSPLHF. The CDR3 region has the DNA TGTGCCAGCAGAGAAGGGGGTCGGAATTCACCCCTCCACTTT. This chain connects TRBV5-4 to TRBJ1-6, with TRBD1 as a possible D gene (6 bases). V lost 5 bases and J 7 bases, leaving 13 bases between the germline ends. CDR1 is SGHNT, CDR2 YYREEE, per germline (reference sequence). This CDR3 is 14 amino acids long.

This chain uses TRBV13 with TRBJ2-1; D might be TRBD1 or TRBD2, each matching 5 bases. Germline loops: CDR1 PRHDT, CDR2 FYEKMQ (reference sequence). The CDR3 is 16 residues long. Deletions cut 1 base from V and 9 bases from J, with 19 bases between. This CDR3 reads CASSLVLTDGGREQFF. DNA of the CDR3: TGTGCCAGCAGCTTAGTGTTGACAGATGGCGGGCGTGAGCAGTTCTTC.

The chain employs TRBV7-9 and TRBJ2-7; 10 nucleotides line up with TRBD2. CDR3 length: 16 amino acids. Per germline, CDR1 SEHNR and CDR2 FQNEAQ (reference sequence). Unmatched junction bases numbered 14, after V lost 5 bases and J lost 7 bases. CDR3 residues: CASSPHPGLALGEQYF. CDR3 nucleotides: TGTGCCAGCAGCCCGCATCCGGGACTAGCGCTTGGGGAGCAGTACTTC.

The chain has TRBV27 and TRBJ1-6, with 7 bases fitting TRBD1. Germline CDR1 is MNHEY and CDR2 is SMNVEV (reference sequence). The CDR3 consists of 15 residues. The J segment lost 9 bases and the V segment lost 0 bases, leaving 5 bases of the junction unmatched. CDR3 DNA sequence: TGTGCCAGCAGTTTATCCGACAGGGATCGTTCACCCCTCCACTTT. Translation: CASSLSDRDRSPLHF.

V gene TRBV5-1 combines with J gene TRBJ1-1, with D possibly being TRBD1 (5 bases). The V gene's germline CDR1 is SGHRS and CDR2 YFSETQ. The ends were cut back, 1 base at V and 10 bases at J, with 8 bases in the middle. The CDR3 extends over 11 amino acids. The CDR3 bases are TGCGCCAGCAGCTTGCGGGGACGAGCTTTCTTT. As protein: CASSLRGRAFF.

This chain links TRBV7-3 with TRBJ2-5, with D possibly called TRBD1 or TRBD2 (5 bases each). V lost 2 bases to trimming and J lost 5 bases, with 21 bases between them. The CDR3 is 17 residues long. Per germline, CDR1 SGHTA and CDR2 FQGTGA. CDR3 sequence reads: CASSLGVVGAEGETQYF. The CDR3 DNA follows: TGTGCCAGCAGCTTAGGTGTGGTAGGGGCTGAGGGGGAGACCCAGTACTTC. The full variable domain, its missing parts supplied by reference TRBV7-3 and TRBJ2-5, is GAGVSQTPSNKVTEKGKYVELRCDPISGHTALYWYRQSLGQGPEFLIYFQGTGAADDSGLPNDRFFAVRPEGSVSTLKIQRTERGDSAVYLCASSLGVVGAEGETQYFGPGTRLLVL.

The chain is built from TRBV6-5 and TRBJ2-2; D possibly corresponds to TRBD2 (6 bases). This CDR3 region has 14 residues. Trimming took 6 bases from V and 2 from J, leaving 10 bases between them. Germline assignment: CDR1 MNHEY and CDR2 SVGAGI. CDR3 nucleotides: TGTGCCAGCAGGCGGGACGGTAACACCGGGGAGCTGTTTTTT. This codes for CASRRDGNTGELFF.

V is TRBV15 and J is TRBJ1-5; TRBD1 matches at 7 bases. This CDR3 has 15 amino acids. Trimming removed 9 bases from V and 1 base from J; junction bases left unmatched: 9. Germline V gene sequence: CDR1 LNHNV, CDR2 YYDKDF (reference sequence). In DNA form, the CDR3 reads TGTGCCACTAACCAGGGGGACGGGAGCAATCAGCCCCAGCATTTT. This translates into CATNQGDGSNQPQHF.

This clone was seen a few times. The chain uses TRBV10-3 and TRBJ1-5; 7 nucleotides align to TRBD1. V shed 8 bases and J 4 bases; nucleotides not matched to a gene: 2. This CDR3 has 12 amino acids. Per the germline V gene, CDR1 is ENHRY and CDR2 is SYGVKD. DNA for the CDR3: TGTGCCATCCAGGACAGGAATCAGCCCCAGCATTTT. Translating it yields CAIQDRNQPQHF.

The V gene is TRBV19, the J gene TRBJ2-3, with TRBD2 identical over 8 bases. This CDR3 has 15 amino acids. In germline, CDR1 is LNHDA, CDR2 SQIVND (reference sequence). The V gene end was trimmed by 5 bases and the J gene end by 4 bases; junction bases not matched to a gene: 8. The CDR3 here is CASSQSGSRPDTQYF. The CDR3 nucleotides are TGTGCCAGTAGTCAGAGCGGGAGTCGTCCAGATACGCAGTATTTT.

The V and J genes are TRBV28 and TRBJ1-3, with D uncertain. The length of the CDR3 is 13 residues. Germline V lookup: CDR1 MDHEN, CDR2 SYDVKM. V was pared by 2 bases and J by 4 bases, with 6 bases between. The chain's CDR3 is CASSLTGGNTIYF. CDR3 DNA: TGTGCCAGCAGTTTAACCGGGGGAAACACCATATATTTT.

The chain links TRBV19 to TRBJ1-1; D uncertain. This CDR3 is 15 amino acids long. In germline, CDR1 is LNHDA, CDR2 SQIVND (reference sequence). V was shortened by 1 base and J by 0 bases, with 9 bases between the two germline ends. The CDR3 region has the DNA TGTGCCAGTAGTATAGGGCGGAGCATGAACACTGAAGCTTTCTTT. Encoded protein: CASSIGRSMNTEAFF.

V is TRBV7-9 and J is TRBJ1-2, with TRBD1 as a possible D gene (6 bases). This CDR3 contains 13 residues. The V gene's germline CDR1 is SEHNR and CDR2 FQNEAQ (reference sequence). Between the trimmed V and J ends, which lost 5 bases and 4 bases, there was a span of 11 bases. The CDR3 loop is CASSPQGGYGYTF. The CDR3 DNA follows: TGTGCCAGCAGCCCACAGGGAGGCTATGGCTACACCTTC. Drawing the rest from reference TRBV7-9 and TRBJ1-2, the complete variable domain is DTGVSQNPRHKITKRGQNVTFRCDPISEHNRLYWYRQTLGQGPEFLTYFQNEAQLEKSRLLSDRFSAERPKGSFSTLEIQRTEQGDSAMYLCASSPQGGYGYTFGSGTRLTVV.

The V and J genes are TRBV4-3 and TRBJ1-5; D unresolved. V was pared by 6 bases and J by 3 bases, with 15 bases between. Germline loops: CDR1 LGHNA, CDR2 YSLEER. This CDR3 has 15 residues. CDR3 region: CASRDRLYSNQPQHF. The CDR3 nucleotides read TGCGCCAGCAGGGATAGGTTATACTCCAATCAGCCCCAGCATTTT.

DNA of the CDR3: TGCGCCAGCAGCCAAGCGCTGGCTAGCGGGAAGGGTGGGCAGTTCTTC. Its protein is CASSQALASGKGGQFF. The chain employs TRBV4-1 and TRBJ2-1; TRBD2 agrees at 9 bases. V gave up 1 base and J gave up 12 bases; unmatched junction bases: 13. The CDR3 has 16 amino acids. Germline lookup yields CDR1 MGHRA and CDR2 YSYEKL.

The chain has TRBV10-3 and TRBJ1-5; TRBD1 aligns across 7 bases. This CDR3 contains 14 residues. CDR1 is ENHRY, CDR2 SYGVKD, per germline. V trimming: 8 bases; J trimming: 0 bases; junction bases outside the gene matches: 4. The CDR3, as DNA: TGTGCCATCGGGACAGATCCTAGCAATCAGCCCCAGCATTTT. It translates to CAIGTDPSNQPQHF.

J is TRBJ2-5 and V is TRBV7-2; D may correspond to TRBD1 or TRBD2 (6 bases each). The CDR3 runs to 17 residues. Germline CDR1 is SGHTA and CDR2 is FQGNSA. V was clipped by 1 base and J by 5 bases, with 20 bases between them. The CDR3 region has the DNA TGTGCCAGCAGCTTAGGTCAAGGGGGGAGTAGGAGGGAGACCCAGTACTTC. Translating it yields CASSLGQGGSRRETQYF.

V and J are TRBV7-2 and TRBJ1-5, with 8 positions matching TRBD1. The germline CDR1 and CDR2 sequences are SGHTA and FQGNSA. The CDR3 consists of 16 residues. The trim removed 2 bases at V and 7 bases at J, leaving 10 bases unmatched. The CDR3: CASSLRSQGAGQPQHF. CDR3 coding DNA: TGTGCCAGCAGCTTAAGGTCGCAGGGGGCTGGCCAGCCCCAGCATTTT.

As concerns this clone: A read error may produce the germline difference seen at one junction end. The chain has TRBV4-1 and TRBJ2-2, with D tentatively TRBD1 (7 bases). This CDR3 spans 17 amino acids. Germline loops: CDR1 MGHRA, CDR2 YSYEKL. The CDR3 spells CASGQERGTANTGELFF. The CDR3 DNA sequence: TGCGCCAGCGGCCAAGAACGCGGGACAGCCAACACCGGGGAGCTGTTTTTT.

This clone appeared a single time. The rearrangement links TRBV5-6 to TRBJ1-2, with 7 bases fitting TRBD1. Germline V gives CDR1 SGHDT, CDR2 YYEEEE. Trimming at V came to 4 bases and at J to 3 bases, leaving 6 bases not matched to a gene. This CDR3 is built from 14 residues. For the CDR3, the DNA is TGTGCCAGCAGCCAGATTGGACAGGACTATGGCTACACCTTC. As protein: CASSQIGQDYGYTF.

The V gene is TRBV29-1, the J gene TRBJ1-3; TRBD1 aligns across 9 bases. V was pared by 7 bases and J by 1 base, with 5 bases of the junction left unmatched. There are 14 residues in the CDR3. CDR1 is SQVTM, CDR2 ANQGSEA, per germline. CDR3 amino acids: CSGMGQGSGNTIYF. For the CDR3, the DNA is TGCAGCGGGATGGGACAGGGTTCTGGAAACACCATATATTTT.

V usage is TRBV18 and J usage is TRBJ2-6, with 13 bases identical to TRBD2. CDR3 length: 19 residues. V dropped 3 bases and J dropped 0; count of bases not matched to a gene: 5. Germline CDR1 is KGHSH and CDR2 is LQKENI. In nucleotides, the CDR3 is TGTGCCAGCTCACCCCCGGGACTAGCGGGGAACTCTGGGGCCAACGTCCTGACTTTC. Its protein product is CASSPPGLAGNSGANVLTF.

The gene calls are TRBV6-6 and TRBJ1-1; D unclear. The CDR3 sequence is 14 residues long. The germline V gene has CDR1 MNHNY and CDR2 SVGAGI (reference sequence). Trimming pared 7 bases from V and 3 bases from J, leaving 15 bases between. This CDR3 reads CASMNDIFHTEAFF. CDR3 nucleotides: TGTGCCAGCATGAATGACATTTTCCACACTGAAGCTTTCTTT.

The chain carries TRBV15 and TRBJ2-1; TRBD2 is a possible D gene (6 bases). V was trimmed by 8 bases and J by 0 bases, leaving 17 bases between them. The length of the CDR3 is 16 residues. Germline V gene sequence: CDR1 LNHNV, CDR2 YYDKDF (reference sequence). The CDR3 nucleotides are TGTGCCACCTCCCAGGGCGGGGCTAGCTCCTACAATGAGCAGTTCTTC. It yields the protein CATSQGGASSYNEQFF.

This clone was counted only a few times. The rearrangement links TRBV28 to TRBJ2-7; 11 bases match TRBD2. The CDR3 is 14 amino acids. The junction had 5 bases not matched to a gene; V was cut back by 6 bases and J by 4 bases. Germline V gene lookup returns CDR1 MDHEN and CDR2 SYDVKM. The CDR3 here is CASSTGTSGYEQYF. DNA of the CDR3: TGTGCCAGCAGCACCGGGACTAGCGGATACGAGCAGTACTTC. Full variable domain (remainder filled in from reference TRBV28 and TRBJ2-7): DVKVTQSSRYLVKRTGEKVFLECVQDMDHENMFWYRQDPGLGLRLIYFSYDVKMKEKGDIPEGYSVSREKKERFSLILESASTNQTSMYLCASSTGTSGYEQYFGPGTRLTVT.

The chain combines TRBV19 with TRBJ2-1; 9 bases map to TRBD2. J gave up 4 bases and V 1 base, and 14 bases lay outside the gene matches. CDR1 is LNHDA and CDR2 is SQIVND in the germline V gene (reference sequence). The CDR3 length is 19 residues. The CDR3 spells CASSIGRVSGRSEYNEQFF. The CDR3 coding sequence is TGTGCCAGTAGTATAGGTAGGGTTAGCGGGAGATCAGAATACAATGAGCAGTTCTTC.

This clone showed up just once. The chain recombines TRBV9 with TRBJ2-2, with D unresolved. Germline-derived CDR1 and CDR2 are SGDLS and YYNGEE. V lost 4 bases and J lost 4, with 17 bases in between. This CDR3 is 16 amino acids long. CDR3 residues: CASSPVPGTVTGELFF. The CDR3 DNA sequence: TGTGCCAGCAGCCCCGTTCCGGGTACGGTCACCGGGGAGCTGTTTTTT.

The chain carries TRBV28 and TRBJ2-6; possible D gene TRBD1, 5 bases. CDR1 and CDR2 (germline): MDHEN, SYDVKM. The CDR3 extends over 15 amino acids. Deletions cut 2 bases from V and 4 bases from J, with 9 bases between. The CDR3 DNA reads as TGTGCCAGCAGTTTAGTAGGGGCAGGGGCCAACGTCCTGACTTTC. Its translation: CASSLVGAGANVLTF.

The V call is TRBV5-1, the J call TRBJ1-5; tentative D call: TRBD1 (5 bases). The CDR3 spans 14 residues. V was shortened by 0 bases and J by 4 bases, with 8 bases between the two germline ends. Germline-derived CDR1 and CDR2 are SGHRS and YFSETQ. The CDR3 loop is CASSLGRGNQPQHF. CDR3 coding DNA: TGCGCCAGCAGCTTGGGTCGGGGGAATCAGCCCCAGCATTTT.

J is TRBJ1-2 and V is TRBV30, with 8 bases matching TRBD1. After removal of 8 bases from V and 4 bases from J, the junction contained 9 bases not matched to a gene. The CDR3 consists of 13 residues. CDR1 and CDR2 from the germline V gene are GTSNPN and SVGIG (reference sequence). The CDR3 coding sequence is TGTGCCCGTCGAACAGGGGGGCCCTATGGCTACACCTTC. Translating gives CARRTGGPYGYTF.

V and J are TRBV19 and TRBJ2-1; 8 bases match TRBD2. The CDR3 has 13 residues. Germline lookup yields CDR1 LNHDA and CDR2 SQIVND (reference sequence). Trimming took 5 bases from V and 8 from J; bases not matched to a gene: 5. This chain's CDR3 is CASSPGGPYEQFF. CDR3 in DNA: TGTGCCAGTAGTCCGGGAGGGCCTTATGAGCAGTTCTTC. Looking up the rest from reference TRBV19 and TRBJ2-1 gives the full variable domain: DGGITQSPKYLFRKEGQNVTLSCEQNLNHDAMYWYRQDPGQGLRLIYYSQIVNDFQKGDIAEGYSVSREKKESFPLTVTSAQKNPTAFYLCASSPGGPYEQFFGPGTRLTVL.

This sequence joins TRBV28 and TRBJ1-3; the D is unclear. The CDR3 consists of 14 residues. Germline V gene sequence: CDR1 MDHEN, CDR2 SYDVKM. V lost 5 bases and J lost 0, with 8 bases in between. This chain's CDR3 is CASSRGSSGNTIYF. The CDR3 nucleotides are TGTGCCAGCAGTCGCGGGAGCTCTGGAAACACCATATATTTT.